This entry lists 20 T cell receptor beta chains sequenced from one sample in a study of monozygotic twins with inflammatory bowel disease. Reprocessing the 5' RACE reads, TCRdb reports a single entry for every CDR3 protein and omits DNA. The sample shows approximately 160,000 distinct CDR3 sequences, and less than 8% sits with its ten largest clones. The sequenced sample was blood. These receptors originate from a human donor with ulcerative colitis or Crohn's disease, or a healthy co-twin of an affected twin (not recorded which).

The CDR3 sequence is CASSQGTSGLYNEQFF. This chain joins TRBV4-3 and TRBJ2-1; TCRdb gives TRBD2 as the D gene, but with no DNA this cannot be confirmed. Germline-derived CDR1 and CDR2 are LGHNA and YSLEER. This CDR3 spans 16 amino acids.

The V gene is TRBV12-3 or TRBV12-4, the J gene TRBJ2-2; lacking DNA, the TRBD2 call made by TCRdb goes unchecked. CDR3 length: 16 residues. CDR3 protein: CASISTSGGLTGELFF.

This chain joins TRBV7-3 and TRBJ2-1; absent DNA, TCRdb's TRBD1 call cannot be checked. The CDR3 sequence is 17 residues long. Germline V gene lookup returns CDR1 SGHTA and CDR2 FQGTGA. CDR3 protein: CASSPSRASSRYNEQFF.

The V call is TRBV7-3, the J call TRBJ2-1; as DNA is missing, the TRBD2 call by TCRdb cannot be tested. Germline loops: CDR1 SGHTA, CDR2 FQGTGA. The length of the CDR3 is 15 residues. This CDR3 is CASSLEASGYNEQFF.

CDR3 amino acids: CASSSSVLEQFF. The rearrangement joins TRBV7-2 to TRBJ2-1. Germline assignment: CDR1 SGHTA and CDR2 FQGNSA. The CDR3 extends over 12 amino acids.

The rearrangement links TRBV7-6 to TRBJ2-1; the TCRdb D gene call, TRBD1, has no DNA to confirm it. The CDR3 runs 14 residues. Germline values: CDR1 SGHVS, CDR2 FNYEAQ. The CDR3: CASSLRGITYEQFF.

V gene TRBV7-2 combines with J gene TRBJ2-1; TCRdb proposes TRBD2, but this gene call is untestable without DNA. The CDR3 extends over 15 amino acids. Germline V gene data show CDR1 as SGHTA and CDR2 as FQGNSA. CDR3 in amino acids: CASRAPGLGGNEQFF.

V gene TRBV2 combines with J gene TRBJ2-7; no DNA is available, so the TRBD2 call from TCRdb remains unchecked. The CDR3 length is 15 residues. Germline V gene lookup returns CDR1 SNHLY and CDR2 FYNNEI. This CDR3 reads CASSELGTYSYEQYF.

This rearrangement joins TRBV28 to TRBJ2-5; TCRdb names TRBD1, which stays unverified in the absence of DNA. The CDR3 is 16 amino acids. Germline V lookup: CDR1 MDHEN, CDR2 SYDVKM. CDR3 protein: CASSTFGGRLAETQYF. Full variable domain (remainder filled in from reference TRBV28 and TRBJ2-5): DVKVTQSSRYLVKRTGEKVFLECVQDMDHENMFWYRQDPGLGLRLIYFSYDVKMKEKGDIPEGYSVSREKKERFSLILESASTNQTSMYLCASSTFGGRLAETQYFGPGTRLLVL.

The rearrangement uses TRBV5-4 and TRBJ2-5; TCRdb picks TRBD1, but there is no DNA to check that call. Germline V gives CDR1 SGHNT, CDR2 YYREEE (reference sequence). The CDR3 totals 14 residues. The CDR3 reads CASSSGTVQETQYF.

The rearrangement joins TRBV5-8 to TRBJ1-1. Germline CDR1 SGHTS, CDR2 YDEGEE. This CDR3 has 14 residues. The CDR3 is CASVPGSMNTEAFF.

The CDR3 is CASSHWGTGSFSLTSNTGELFF. This chain joins TRBV7-6 and TRBJ2-2; TCRdb outputs TRBD1, but without DNA this stays unchecked. CDR3 length equals 22 residues. CDR1 SGHVS and CDR2 FNYEAQ come from the germline V gene. Filled out from reference TRBV7-6 and TRBJ2-2, the complete variable domain reads GAGVSQSPRYKVTKRGQDVALRCDPISGHVSLYWYRQALGQGPEFLTYFNYEAQQDKSGLPNDRFSAERPEGSISTLTIQRTEQRDSAMYRCASSHWGTGSFSLTSNTGELFFGEGSRLTVL.

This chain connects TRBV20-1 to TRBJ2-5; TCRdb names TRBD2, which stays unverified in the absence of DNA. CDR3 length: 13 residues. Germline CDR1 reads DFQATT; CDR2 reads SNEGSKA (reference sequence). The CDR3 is CSARGLAEETQYF.

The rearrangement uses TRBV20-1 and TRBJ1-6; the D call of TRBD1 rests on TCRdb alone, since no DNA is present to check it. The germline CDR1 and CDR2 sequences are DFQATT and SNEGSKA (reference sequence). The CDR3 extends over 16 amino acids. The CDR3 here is CSAPGGSTDSFSPLHF.

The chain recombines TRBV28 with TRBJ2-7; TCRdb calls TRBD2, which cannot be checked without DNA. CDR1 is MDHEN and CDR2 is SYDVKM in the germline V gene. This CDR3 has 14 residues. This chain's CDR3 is CASRPLAGGYEQYF.

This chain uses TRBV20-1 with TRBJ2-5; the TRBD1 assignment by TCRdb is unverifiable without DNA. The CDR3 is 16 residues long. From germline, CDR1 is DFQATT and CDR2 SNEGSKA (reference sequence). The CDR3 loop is CRARDIGTGGRETQYF.

CDR3 region: CASSHEQGRGTEAFF. The V and J genes are TRBV4-2 and TRBJ1-1; lacking DNA, the TRBD1 call made by TCRdb goes unchecked. Germline CDR1 is LGHNA and CDR2 is YNFKEQ. CDR3 length equals 15 residues.

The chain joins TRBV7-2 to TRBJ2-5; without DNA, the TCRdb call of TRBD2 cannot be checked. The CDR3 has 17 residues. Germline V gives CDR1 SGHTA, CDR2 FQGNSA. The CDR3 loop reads CASSSRVAGAERETQYF.

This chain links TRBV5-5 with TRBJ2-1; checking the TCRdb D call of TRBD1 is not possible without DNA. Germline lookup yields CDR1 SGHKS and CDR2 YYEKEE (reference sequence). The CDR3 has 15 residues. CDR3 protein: CASSPGDSTYNEQFF.

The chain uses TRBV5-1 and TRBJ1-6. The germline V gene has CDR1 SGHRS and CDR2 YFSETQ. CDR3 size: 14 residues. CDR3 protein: CASSLEGLRSPLHF.